Below are 22 T cell receptor beta chains sequenced from a single sample in a study of cytomegalovirus exposure and HLA in healthy donors. Only in-frame clones appear in the TCRdb table, and some are missing; sequencing was by immunoSEQ multiplex PCR. The sample lists approximately 200,000 clones, around nine tenths seen once, with more than 1% in the top ten. Sequencing was done on a sample of PBMCs. All receptors derive from a woman between 18 and 29 years old in good health and CMV-seronegative.

V is TRBV14 and J is TRBJ1-1; D possibly corresponds to TRBD1 (6 bases). Germline lookup yields CDR1 SGHDN and CDR2 FVKESK. V was cut by 5 bases and J by 3 bases, with 16 bases left in between. This CDR3 region has 15 residues. The chain's CDR3 is CASSEQGVTHTEAFF. The CDR3 DNA is TGTGCCAGCAGCGAACAGGGAGTCACTCACACTGAAGCTTTCTTT.

V gene TRBV5-5 combines with J gene TRBJ2-1, with 11 bases fitting TRBD2. V trimming: 4 bases; J trimming: 6 bases; junction bases outside the gene matches: 3. CDR3 length: 14 amino acids. Germline V gene sequence: CDR1 SGHKS, CDR2 YYEKEE (reference sequence). CDR3 DNA sequence: TGTGCCAGCAGCCCCGGGACTAGCGGCAATGAGCAGTTCTTC. Residues: CASSPGTSGNEQFF.

The rearrangement uses TRBV6-4 and TRBJ2-1; 10 positions match TRBD2. This CDR3 has 16 amino acids. Germline CDR1 MRHNA, CDR2 SNTAGT. The J segment lost 2 bases and the V segment lost 5 bases, leaving 6 bases of the junction unmatched. CDR3 loop: CASSMTSGFPYNEQFF. CDR3 in DNA: TGTGCCAGCAGTATGACTAGCGGGTTCCCCTACAATGAGCAGTTCTTC.

The rearrangement links TRBV27 to TRBJ2-1; 8 bases line up with TRBD2. Germline V CDR1 and CDR2: MNHEY, SMNVEV (reference sequence). The CDR3 sequence is 15 residues long. V was pared by 4 bases and J by 4 bases, with 6 bases of the junction left unmatched. The CDR3 DNA reads TGTGCCAGCAGTTCTCCACTAGCGGAGTACAATGAGCAGTTCTTC. Translation: CASSSPLAEYNEQFF.

J is TRBJ2-7 and V is TRBV6-1, with a tentative D call TRBD1 (6 bases). Deletions cut 10 bases from V and 2 bases from J, with 21 bases between. Germline values: CDR1 MNHNS, CDR2 SASEGT. The CDR3 loop spans 15 amino acids. CDR3 residues: CATDYSGTPTYEQYF. The CDR3 DNA reads as TGTGCCACCGACTACTCCGGGACACCAACCTACGAGCAGTACTTC.

The J gene is TRBJ1-2, the V gene TRBV6-1, with TRBD1 matching over 9 bases. Trimming cost V 9 bases and J 4 bases; bases outside gene matches: 6. CDR3 length: 13 residues. The V gene's germline CDR1 is MNHNS and CDR2 SASEGT. The CDR3 sequence is CASSTGGGYGYTF. The CDR3 coding sequence is TGTGCCAGTTCAACAGGGGGCGGCTATGGCTACACCTTC.

V is TRBV7-9 and J is TRBJ2-5; 7 bases are shared with TRBD2. The V gene's germline CDR1 is SEHNR and CDR2 FQNEAQ (reference sequence). The CDR3 spans 13 residues. The V gene end was trimmed by 6 bases and the J gene end by 5 bases; junction bases not matched to a gene: 6. The CDR3 reads CASRANSGETQYF. Here the CDR3 DNA reads TGTGCCAGCAGGGCAAATAGCGGGGAGACCCAGTACTTC.

The chain joins TRBV5-1 to TRBJ1-1; 7 bases fit TRBD1. The junction had 7 bases not matched to a gene; V was cut back by 4 bases and J by 7 bases. CDR1 is SGHRS and CDR2 is YFSETQ in the germline V gene. The CDR3 covers 13 residues. CDR3 amino acids: CASSHGQDYEAFF. In DNA form, the CDR3 reads TGCGCCAGCAGCCACGGACAGGACTATGAAGCTTTCTTT. Together with reference TRBV5-1 and TRBJ1-1, the CDR3 gives the full variable domain: KAGVTQTPRYLIKTRGQQVTLSCSPISGHRSVSWYQQTPGQGLQFLFEYFSETQRNKGNFPGRFSGRQFSNSRSEMNVSTLELGDSALYLCASSHGQDYEAFFGQGTRLTVV.

The chain has TRBV7-8 and TRBJ2-1; 8 bases align to TRBD2. The CDR3 totals 17 residues. Germline values: CDR1 SGHVS, CDR2 FQNEAQ. The junction had 9 bases not matched to a gene; V was cut back by 1 base and J by 4 bases. CDR3 protein: CASSLGLARNFYNEQFF. The CDR3 coding sequence is TGTGCCAGCAGCTTAGGACTAGCGAGAAATTTTTACAATGAGCAGTTCTTC.

This chain connects TRBV11-3 to TRBJ2-7; a weak D match, TRBD1 (6 bases). The CDR3 runs to 13 residues. Trimming cost V 5 bases and J 2 bases, with 10 bases left between them. The germline CDR1 and CDR2 sequences are SGHNT and YENEEA. CDR3 sequence: CASSHTGTYEQYF. The CDR3 region has the DNA TGTGCCAGCAGCCACACAGGGACCTACGAGCAGTACTTC.

This clone has only one observation. V gene TRBV5-1 combines with J gene TRBJ2-3, with 10 bases identical to TRBD2. V was pared by 5 bases and J by 0 bases, with 18 bases of the junction left unmatched. Looked up from germline, CDR1 is SGHRS and CDR2 is YFSETQ. There are 20 residues in the CDR3. CDR3 DNA sequence: TGCGCCAGCAGAGGCTTTGGACTAGCGGCCGACGGAGATAGCACAGATACGCAGTATTTT. This translates into CASRGFGLAADGDSTDTQYF.

This sequence joins TRBV9 and TRBJ2-2; 7 positions match TRBD2. CDR1 is SGDLS and CDR2 is YYNGEE in the germline V gene. This CDR3 comprises 16 residues. Trimming cost V 3 bases and J 1 base; bases outside gene matches: 6. CDR3: CASSDLASGNTGELFF. CDR3 DNA: TGTGCCAGCAGCGACCTGGCTAGCGGGAACACCGGGGAGCTGTTTTTT.

J is TRBJ2-1 and V is TRBV29-1; the D is unclear. Between the trimmed V and J ends, which lost 5 bases and 0 bases, there was a span of 5 bases. CDR1 and CDR2 (germline): SQVTM, ANQGSEA. This CDR3 comprises 12 residues. CDR3: CSVLSSYNEQFF. The CDR3 region has the DNA TGCAGCGTTCTGAGCTCCTACAATGAGCAGTTCTTC.

Note on this clone: The sample has other DNA sequences that encode this CDR3 too. J is TRBJ1-1 and V is TRBV5-1; D remains unclear. Germline CDR1 SGHRS, CDR2 YFSETQ. The CDR3 has 16 residues. Trimming removed 0 bases at V and 0 bases at J, with 12 bases between. The CDR3 bases are TGCGCCAGCAGCTTGGGCCTTCACCACATGAACACTGAAGCTTTCTTT. Translating gives CASSLGLHHMNTEAFF.

The V and J genes are TRBV7-8 and TRBJ1-1; D unresolved. This CDR3 region has 15 residues. V shed 0 bases and J shed 1 base, with 9 bases lying between them. Germline V gene lookup returns CDR1 SGHVS and CDR2 FQNEAQ. The CDR3 nucleotides read TGTGCCAGCAGCTTAGCTTCTAATGGGAACACTGAAGCTTTCTTT. Translation: CASSLASNGNTEAFF.

The J gene is TRBJ1-2, the V gene TRBV7-9, with D hard to call. Germline CDR1 and CDR2: SEHNR and FQNEAQ (reference sequence). The CDR3 extends over 16 amino acids. Deletions cut 1 base from V and 5 bases from J, with 17 bases between. CDR3 DNA: TGTGCCAGCAGCTTAGGTGCTGGTGATTACAAGTATGGCTACACCTTC. Translated, it gives CASSLGAGDYKYGYTF.

V is TRBV21-1 and J is TRBJ1-2; the table's D call, TRBD1, was not checked against the DNA. TRBV21-1 is a pseudogene. The CDR3 contains 13 residues. The chain's CDR3 is CASSNNSRYGYTF. The CDR3 nucleotides are TGTGCCAGCAGCAACAACAGCAGGTATGGCTACACCTTC.

This clone was found once. V gene TRBV4-2 combines with J gene TRBJ2-1; D is possibly TRBD2 (5 bases). This CDR3 is 17 amino acids long. Germline values: CDR1 LGHNA, CDR2 YNFKEQ. V was trimmed by 2 bases and J by 10 bases, leaving 24 bases between them. In nucleotides, the CDR3 is TGTGCCAGCAGCCAACTTGGGCGGACTCCCAACGAGGACGAGCAGTTCTTC. This encodes CASSQLGRTPNEDEQFF.

The rearrangement links TRBV2 to TRBJ2-7, with TRBD2 matching 8 bases. Germline lookup yields CDR1 SNHLY and CDR2 FYNNEI. This CDR3 region has 16 residues. The V and J ends lost 5 bases and 6 bases, in that order; junction bases with no gene match: 15. CDR3 DNA: TGTGCCAGCAGTAAAAAGCGGGAGAAGCGTATCGGCGAGCAGTACTTC. Its translation: CASSKKREKRIGEQYF.

As DNA, the CDR3 is TGCAGCGTTGACGTTAGCTCCTACAATGAGCAGTTCTTC. It translates to CSVDVSSYNEQFF. This chain joins TRBV29-1 and TRBJ2-1; D unclear. Germline V gene data show CDR1 as SQVTM and CDR2 as ANQGSEA. The CDR3 is made up of 13 amino acids. V gave up 3 bases and J gave up 0 bases, with 6 bases separating them.

The chain combines TRBV11-3 with TRBJ1-1, with 7 bases identical to TRBD1. The ends lost 5 bases at V and 3 bases at J; junction bases unmatched: 3. The V gene's germline CDR1 is SGHNT and CDR2 YENEEA. CDR3 length: 13 amino acids. CDR3 sequence reads: CASSGTDHTEAFF. DNA of the CDR3: TGTGCCAGCAGCGGGACAGACCACACTGAAGCTTTCTTT.

This sequence joins TRBV5-1 and TRBJ1-4, with TRBD1 matching 10 bases. V lost 4 bases and J lost 6; bases outside the gene matches: 9. Germline-derived CDR1 and CDR2 are SGHRS and YFSETQ. The length of the CDR3 is 16 residues. CDR3 nucleotide sequence: TGCGCCAGCAGCCCTGGGACAGGGGTGGAGTATGAAAAACTGTTTTTT. As protein: CASSPGTGVEYEKLFF.